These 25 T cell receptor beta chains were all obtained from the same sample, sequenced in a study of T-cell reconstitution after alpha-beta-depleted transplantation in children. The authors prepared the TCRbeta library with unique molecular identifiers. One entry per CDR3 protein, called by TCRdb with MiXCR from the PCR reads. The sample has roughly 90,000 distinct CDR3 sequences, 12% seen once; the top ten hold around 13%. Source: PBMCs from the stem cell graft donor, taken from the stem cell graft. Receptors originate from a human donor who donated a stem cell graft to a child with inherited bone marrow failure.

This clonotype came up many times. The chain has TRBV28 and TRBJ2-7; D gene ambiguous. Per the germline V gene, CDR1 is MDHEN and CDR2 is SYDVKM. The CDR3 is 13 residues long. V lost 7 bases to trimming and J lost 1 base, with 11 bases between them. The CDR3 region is CASTSPGSYEQYF. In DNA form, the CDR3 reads TGTGCCAGCACCTCGCCAGGTTCCTACGAGCAGTACTTC. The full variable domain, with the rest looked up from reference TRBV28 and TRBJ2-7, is DVKVTQSSRYLVKRTGEKVFLECVQDMDHENMFWYRQDPGLGLRLIYFSYDVKMKEKGDIPEGYSVSREKKERFSLILESASTNQTSMYLCASTSPGSYEQYFGPGTRLTVT.

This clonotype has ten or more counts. CDR3 protein: CASSAWDRNQPQHF. Written as DNA, the CDR3 is TGTGCCAGCAGCGCCTGGGACAGGAATCAGCCCCAGCATTTT. The chain has TRBV9 and TRBJ1-5, with TRBD1 matching 8 bases. The junction had 3 bases not matched to a gene; V was cut back by 3 bases and J by 4 bases. Looked up from germline, CDR1 is SGDLS and CDR2 is YYNGEE. There are 14 residues in the CDR3.

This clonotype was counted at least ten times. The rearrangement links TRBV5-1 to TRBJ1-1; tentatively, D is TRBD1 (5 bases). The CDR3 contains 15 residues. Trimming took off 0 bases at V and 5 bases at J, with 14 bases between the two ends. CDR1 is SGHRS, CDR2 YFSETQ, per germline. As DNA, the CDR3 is TGCGCCAGCAGCTTGGAAAACAGGTATAAGACTGAAGCTTTCTTT. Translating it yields CASSLENRYKTEAFF.

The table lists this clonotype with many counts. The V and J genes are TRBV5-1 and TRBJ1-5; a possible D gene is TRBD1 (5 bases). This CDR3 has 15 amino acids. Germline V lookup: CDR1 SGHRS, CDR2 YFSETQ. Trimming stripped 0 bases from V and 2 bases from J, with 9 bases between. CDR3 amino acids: CASSLDQGGNQPQHF. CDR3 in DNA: TGCGCCAGCAGCTTGGATCAGGGTGGCAATCAGCCCCAGCATTTT.

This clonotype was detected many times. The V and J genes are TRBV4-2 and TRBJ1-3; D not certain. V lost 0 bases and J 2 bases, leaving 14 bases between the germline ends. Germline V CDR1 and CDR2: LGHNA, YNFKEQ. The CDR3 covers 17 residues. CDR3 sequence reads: CASSQEGPITAGNTIYF. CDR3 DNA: TGTGCCAGCAGCCAAGAAGGGCCGATCACCGCTGGAAACACCATATATTTT.

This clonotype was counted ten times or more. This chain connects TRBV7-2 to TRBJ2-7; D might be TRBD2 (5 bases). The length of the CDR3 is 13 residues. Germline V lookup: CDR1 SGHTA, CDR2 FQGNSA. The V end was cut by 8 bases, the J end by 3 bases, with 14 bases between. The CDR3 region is CASSDSVRYEQYF. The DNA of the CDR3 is TGTGCCAGCTCGGATAGCGTTCGCTACGAGCAGTACTTC.

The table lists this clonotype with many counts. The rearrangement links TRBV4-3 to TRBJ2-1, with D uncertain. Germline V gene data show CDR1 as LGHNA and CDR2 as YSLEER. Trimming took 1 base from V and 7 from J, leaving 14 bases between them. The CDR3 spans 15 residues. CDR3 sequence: CASSQVGSVLNEQFF. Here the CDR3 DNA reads TGCGCCAGCAGCCAAGTGGGATCAGTCCTTAATGAGCAGTTCTTC.

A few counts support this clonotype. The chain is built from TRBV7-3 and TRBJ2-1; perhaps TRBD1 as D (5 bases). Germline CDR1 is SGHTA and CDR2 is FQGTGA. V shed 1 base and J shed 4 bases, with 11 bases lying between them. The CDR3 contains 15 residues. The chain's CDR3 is CASSLMGGAYNEQFF. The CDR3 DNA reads TGTGCCAGCAGCTTAATGGGTGGGGCATACAATGAGCAGTTCTTC. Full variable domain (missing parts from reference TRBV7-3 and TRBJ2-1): GAGVSQTPSNKVTEKGKYVELRCDPISGHTALYWYRQSLGQGPEFLIYFQGTGAADDSGLPNDRFFAVRPEGSVSTLKIQRTERGDSAVYLCASSLMGGAYNEQFFGPGTRLTVL.

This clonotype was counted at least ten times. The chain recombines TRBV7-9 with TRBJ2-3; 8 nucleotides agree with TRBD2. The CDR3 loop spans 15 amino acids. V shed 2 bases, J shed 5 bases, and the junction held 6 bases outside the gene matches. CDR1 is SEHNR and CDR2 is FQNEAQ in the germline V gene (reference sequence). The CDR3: CASSLQSGRGDTQYF. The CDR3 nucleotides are TGTGCCAGCAGCTTACAAAGCGGGAGAGGAGATACGCAGTATTTT.

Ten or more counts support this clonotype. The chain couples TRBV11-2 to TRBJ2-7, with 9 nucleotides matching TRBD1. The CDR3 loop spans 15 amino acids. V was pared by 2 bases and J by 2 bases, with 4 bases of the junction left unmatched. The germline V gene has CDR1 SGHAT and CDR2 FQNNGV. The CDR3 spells CASSLSRTGAYEQYF. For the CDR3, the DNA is TGTGCCAGCAGCTTAAGCCGGACAGGGGCCTACGAGCAGTACTTC.

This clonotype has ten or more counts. CDR3 DNA: TGTGCCAGCAGCGTAGAAGGAGGCCTTAACTATGGCTACACCTTC. This codes for CASSVEGGLNYGYTF. The rearrangement joins TRBV9 to TRBJ1-2; D is undetermined. V was pared by 0 bases and J by 1 base, with 10 bases between. From germline, CDR1 is SGDLS and CDR2 YYNGEE. The CDR3 is 15 amino acids.

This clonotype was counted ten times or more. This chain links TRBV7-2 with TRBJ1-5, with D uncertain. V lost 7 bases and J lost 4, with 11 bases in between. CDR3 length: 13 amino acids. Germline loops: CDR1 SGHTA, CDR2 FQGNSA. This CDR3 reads CASTPGPNQPQHF. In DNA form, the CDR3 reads TGTGCCAGCACCCCTGGACCGAATCAGCCCCAGCATTTT.

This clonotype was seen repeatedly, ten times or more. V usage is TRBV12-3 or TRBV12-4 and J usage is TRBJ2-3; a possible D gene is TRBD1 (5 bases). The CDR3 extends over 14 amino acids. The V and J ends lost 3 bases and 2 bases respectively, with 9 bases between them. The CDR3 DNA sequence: TGTGCCAGCAGTTTGGGGCACACCACAGATACGCAGTATTTT. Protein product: CASSLGHTTDTQYF.

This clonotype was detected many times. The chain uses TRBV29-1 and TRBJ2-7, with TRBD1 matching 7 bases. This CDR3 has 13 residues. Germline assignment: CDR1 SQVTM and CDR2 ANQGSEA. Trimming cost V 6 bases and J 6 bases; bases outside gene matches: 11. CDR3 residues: CSVAELQGSEQYF. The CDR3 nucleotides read TGCAGCGTCGCCGAATTACAGGGGAGCGAGCAGTACTTC.

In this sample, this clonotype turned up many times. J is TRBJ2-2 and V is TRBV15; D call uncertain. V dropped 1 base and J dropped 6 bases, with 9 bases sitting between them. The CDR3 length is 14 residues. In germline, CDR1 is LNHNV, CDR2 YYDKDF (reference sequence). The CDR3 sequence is CATSRVGLPGELFF. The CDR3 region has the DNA TGTGCCACCAGCAGAGTAGGGTTGCCCGGGGAGCTGTTTTTT.

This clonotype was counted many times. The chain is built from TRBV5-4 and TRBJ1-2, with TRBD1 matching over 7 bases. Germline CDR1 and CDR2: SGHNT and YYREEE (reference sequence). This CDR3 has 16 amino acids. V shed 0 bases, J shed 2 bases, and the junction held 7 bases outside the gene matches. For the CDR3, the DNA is TGTGCCAGCAGCTTGGGGGCGACAGGGTCGAACTATGGCTACACCTTC. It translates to CASSLGATGSNYGYTF.

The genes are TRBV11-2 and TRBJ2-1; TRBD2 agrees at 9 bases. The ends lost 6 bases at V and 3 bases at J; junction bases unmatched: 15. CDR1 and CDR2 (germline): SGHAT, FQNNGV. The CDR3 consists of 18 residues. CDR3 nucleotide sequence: TGTGCCAGCAGGGACTCAATCGGGAGGACTAGCGTCTACAATGAGCAGTTCTTC. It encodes CASRDSIGRTSVYNEQFF.

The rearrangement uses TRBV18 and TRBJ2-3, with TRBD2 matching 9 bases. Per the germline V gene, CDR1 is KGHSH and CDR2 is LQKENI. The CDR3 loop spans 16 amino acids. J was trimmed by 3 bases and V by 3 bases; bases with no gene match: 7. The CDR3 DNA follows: TGTGCCAGCTCACCCTCAAGCGGGAGGACAACAGATACGCAGTATTTT. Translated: CASSPSSGRTTDTQYF.

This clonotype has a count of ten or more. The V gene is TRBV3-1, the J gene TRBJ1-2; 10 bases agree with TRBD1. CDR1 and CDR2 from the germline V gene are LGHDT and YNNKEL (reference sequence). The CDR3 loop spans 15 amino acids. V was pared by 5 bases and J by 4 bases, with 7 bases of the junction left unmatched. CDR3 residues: CASSSADRGIYGYTF. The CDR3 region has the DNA TGTGCCAGCAGCTCCGCGGACAGGGGGATCTATGGCTACACCTTC.

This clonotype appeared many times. CDR3 in DNA: TGTGCCAGCAGTCCCTACGGAGGGGAGCTGTTTTTT. Protein product: CASSPYGGELFF. The chain uses TRBV27 and TRBJ2-2; unclear D gene. CDR3 length: 12 residues. Germline CDR1 is MNHEY and CDR2 is SMNVEV (reference sequence). The V end was cut by 5 bases, the J end by 8 bases, with 9 bases between.

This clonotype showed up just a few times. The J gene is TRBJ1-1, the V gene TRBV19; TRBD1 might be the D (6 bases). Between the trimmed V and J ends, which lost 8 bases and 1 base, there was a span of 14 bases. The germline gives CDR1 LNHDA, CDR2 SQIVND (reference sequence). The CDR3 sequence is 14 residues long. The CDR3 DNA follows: TGTGCCAGTGACCCAGGGGCCCAGAACACTGAAGCTTTCTTT. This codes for CASDPGAQNTEAFF.

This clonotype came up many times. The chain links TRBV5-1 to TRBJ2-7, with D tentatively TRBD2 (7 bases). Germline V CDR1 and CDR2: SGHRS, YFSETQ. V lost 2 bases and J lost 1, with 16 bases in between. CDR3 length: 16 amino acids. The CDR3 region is CASSFDEGGRSYEQYF. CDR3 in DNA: TGCGCCAGCAGCTTTGATGAGGGGGGGAGGTCCTACGAGCAGTACTTC.

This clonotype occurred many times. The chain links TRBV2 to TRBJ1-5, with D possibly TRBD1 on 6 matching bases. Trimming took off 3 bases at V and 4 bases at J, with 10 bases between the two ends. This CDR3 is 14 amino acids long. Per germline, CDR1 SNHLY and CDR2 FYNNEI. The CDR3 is CASSERQVNQPQHF. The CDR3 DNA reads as TGTGCCAGCAGTGAGCGACAGGTTAATCAGCCCCAGCATTTT.

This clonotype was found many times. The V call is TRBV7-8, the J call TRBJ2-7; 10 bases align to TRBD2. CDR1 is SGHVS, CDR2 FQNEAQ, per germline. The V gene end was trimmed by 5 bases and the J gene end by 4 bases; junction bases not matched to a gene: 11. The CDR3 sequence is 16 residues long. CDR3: CASSTKPGTSVYEQYF. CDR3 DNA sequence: TGTGCCAGCAGCACTAAGCCCGGGACTAGCGTGTACGAGCAGTACTTC.

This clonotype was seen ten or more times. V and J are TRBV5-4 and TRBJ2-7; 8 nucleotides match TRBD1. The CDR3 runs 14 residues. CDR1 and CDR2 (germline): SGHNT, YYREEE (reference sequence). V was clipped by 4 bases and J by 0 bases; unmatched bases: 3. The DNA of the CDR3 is TGTGCCAGCAGCCGAGACAGGGGCTCCTACGAGCAGTACTTC. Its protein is CASSRDRGSYEQYF.